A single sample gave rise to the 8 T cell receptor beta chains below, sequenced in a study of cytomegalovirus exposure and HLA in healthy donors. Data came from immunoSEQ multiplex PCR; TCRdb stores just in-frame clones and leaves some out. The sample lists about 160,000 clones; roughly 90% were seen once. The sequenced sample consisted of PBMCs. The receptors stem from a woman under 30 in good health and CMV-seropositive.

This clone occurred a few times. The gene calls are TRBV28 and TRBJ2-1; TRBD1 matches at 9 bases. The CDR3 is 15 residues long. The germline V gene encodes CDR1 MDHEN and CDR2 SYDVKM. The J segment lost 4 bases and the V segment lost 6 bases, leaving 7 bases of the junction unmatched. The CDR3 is CASRAGTGLYNEQFF. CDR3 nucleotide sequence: TGTGCCAGCAGGGCCGGGACAGGGCTTTACAATGAGCAGTTCTTC.

The CDR3 nucleotides read TGTGCCAGCTCAATCCCAGGCAATGAGCAGTTCTTC. Translated: CASSIPGNEQFF. V usage is TRBV18 and J usage is TRBJ2-1; no clear D. Germline CDR1 reads KGHSH; CDR2 reads LQKENI. V lost 5 bases and J 6 bases, leaving 8 bases between the germline ends. The CDR3 covers 12 residues.

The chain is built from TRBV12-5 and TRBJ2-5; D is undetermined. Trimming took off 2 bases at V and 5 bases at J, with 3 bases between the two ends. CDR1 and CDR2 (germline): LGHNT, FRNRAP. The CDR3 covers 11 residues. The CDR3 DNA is TGTGCTAGTGGTTTGCAGGAGACCCAGTACTTC. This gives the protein CASGLQETQYF.

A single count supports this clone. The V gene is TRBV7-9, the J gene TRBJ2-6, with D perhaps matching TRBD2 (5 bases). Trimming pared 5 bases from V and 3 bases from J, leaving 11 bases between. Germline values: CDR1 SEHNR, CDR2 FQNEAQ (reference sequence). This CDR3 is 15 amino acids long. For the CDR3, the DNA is TGTGCCAGCAGCCGGGGTCAGATTGGGGCCAACGTCCTGACTTTC. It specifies CASSRGQIGANVLTF.

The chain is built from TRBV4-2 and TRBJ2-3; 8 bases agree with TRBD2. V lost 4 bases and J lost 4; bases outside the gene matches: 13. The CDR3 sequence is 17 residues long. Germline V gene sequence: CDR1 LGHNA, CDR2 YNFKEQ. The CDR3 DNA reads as TGTGCCAGCAGCCGAGAAGGAGGCGGGAGGTGGGCAGATACGCAGTATTTT. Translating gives CASSREGGGRWADTQYF.

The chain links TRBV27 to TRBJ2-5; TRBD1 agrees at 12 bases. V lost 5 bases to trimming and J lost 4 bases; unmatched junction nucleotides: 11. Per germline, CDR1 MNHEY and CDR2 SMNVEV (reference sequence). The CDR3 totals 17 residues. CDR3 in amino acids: CASSPGPGQGASETQYF. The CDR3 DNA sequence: TGTGCCAGCAGTCCTGGCCCGGGACAGGGGGCCTCAGAGACCCAGTACTTC.

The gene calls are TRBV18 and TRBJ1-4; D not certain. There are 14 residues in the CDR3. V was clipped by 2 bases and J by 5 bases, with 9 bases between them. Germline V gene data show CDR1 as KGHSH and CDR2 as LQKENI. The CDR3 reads CASSPAYSNEKLFF. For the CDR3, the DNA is TGTGCCAGCTCACCAGCGTATTCAAATGAAAAACTGTTTTTT.

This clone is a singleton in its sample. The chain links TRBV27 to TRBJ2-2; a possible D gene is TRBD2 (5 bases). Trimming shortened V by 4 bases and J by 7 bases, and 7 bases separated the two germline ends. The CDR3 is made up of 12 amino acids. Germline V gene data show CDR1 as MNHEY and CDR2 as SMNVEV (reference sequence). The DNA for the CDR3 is TGTGCCAGCAGTTCCGGACTCGGGGAGCTGTTTTTT. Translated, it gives CASSSGLGELFF.